The rows below give T cell receptor beta chains drawn from one sample of a study of T cell responses to AZD1222 COVID-19 vaccine. Sequencing was performed with immunoSEQ multiplex PCR; in TCRdb, only in-frame clones are kept and a portion is missing. The sample includes 60,000 to 80,000 clones, 85% to 90% of them seen just once. The input for sequencing was peripheral blood, taken on day 0 of AZD1222 vaccination. These receptors all stem from an adult in good health. Each CDR3 is given with its conserved first and last residue. The D gene is left open where the match is weak. Rows give clone size only sometimes, using once, few, many, or a class for an expanded clone.

. | TRBJ1-5 | . | TRBV5-6 | CASSLRSNQPQHF | TGTGCCAGCAGCTTGAGGAGCAATCAGCCCCAGCATTTT
. | TRBJ1-5 | . | TRBV19 | CASSIEGTVYTQPQHF | TGTGCCAGTAGTATAGAAGGGACGGTGTACACTCAGCCCCAGCATTTT
. | TRBJ2-1 | . | TRBV7-2 | CASSLGHSGNEQFF | TGTGCCAGCAGCTTAGGCCATTCGGGAAATGAGCAGTTCTTC
TRBD1 | TRBJ1-2 | . | TRBV5-1 | CASSSGQDYGYTF | TGCGCCAGCAGCTCGGGACAGGACTATGGCTACACCTTC
. | TRBJ1-1 | . | TRBV11-2 | CASSLPAVKMAFF | TGTGCCAGCAGCTTACCCGCCGTAAAAATGGCTTTCTTT
. | TRBJ2-7 | . | TRBV5-1 | CASSLDLGPYEQYF | TGCGCCAGCAGCTTGGACCTAGGGCCCTACGAGCAGTACTTC
TRBD1 | TRBJ2-2 | . | TRBV7-2 | CASSLAQGTGYTGELFF | TGTGCCAGCAGCTTAGCGCAAGGGACAGGGTACACCGGGGAGCTGTTTTTT
. | TRBJ1-2 | . | TRBV7-2 | CASSFRVAGYTF | TGTGCCAGCAGCTTCAGGGTTGCTGGCTACACCTTC
TRBD2 | TRBJ2-3 | . | TRBV10-1 | CASSESSGGLTQYF | TGCGCCAGCAGTGAGTCAAGCGGGGGGCTTACGCAGTATTTT
TRBD1 | TRBJ1-5 | . | TRBV28 | CASSSQDRVQPQHF | TGTGCCAGCAGTTCCCAGGACAGGGTTCAGCCCCAGCATTTT
. | TRBJ2-2 | . | TRBV12-3/TRBV12-4 | CASSRGRTGELFF | TGTGCCAGCAGTCGGGGGAGGACCGGGGAGCTGTTTTTT
. | TRBJ1-2 | . | TRBV7-9 | CASSLGGRGYTF | TGTGCCAGCAGCTTGGGAGGAAGGGGCTACACCTTC
. | TRBJ1-6 | . | TRBV29-1 | CSVTTGINSPLHF | TGCAGCGTAACCACAGGGATTAATTCACCCCTCCACTTT
. | TRBJ1-2 | . | TRBV5-8 | CASSLGSSPNYGYTF | TGTGCCAGCAGCCTAGGGTCATCTCCTAACTATGGCTACACCTTC
. | TRBJ1-1 | . | TRBV5-1 | CASSLRVGGNTEAFF | TGCGCCAGCAGCCTCCGTGTAGGGGGGAACACTGAAGCTTTCTTT
. | TRBJ1-2 | once | TRBV5-6 | CASSRRESDTF | TGTGCCAGCAGCCGCCGGGAGAGCGACACCTTC
. | TRBJ2-4 | . | TRBV19 | CASSIDGLAKNIQYF | TGTGCCAGTAGTATAGACGGGTTAGCCAAAAACATTCAGTACTTC
. | TRBJ1-5 | . | TRBV2 | CASSPGNSNQPQHF | TGTGCCAGCTCCCCAGGGAACAGCAATCAGCCCCAGCATTTT
. | TRBJ1-6 | few | TRBV3-1/TRBV3-2 | CASSQVGGVNSPLHF | TGTGCCAGCAGCCAAGTTGGGGGTGTCAATTCACCCCTCCACTTT
TRBD1 | TRBJ1-2 | . | TRBV3-1/TRBV3-2 | CASSLIQGGVGYGYTF | TGTGCCAGCAGCCTAATACAGGGGGGAGTTGGCTATGGCTACACCTTC
. | TRBJ2-1 | . | TRBV18 | CASSLWDSDPKNEQFF | TGTGCCAGCTCACTTTGGGACTCCGACCCGAAAAATGAGCAGTTCTTC
. | TRBJ1-5 | . | TRBV5-4 | CASSLDPDQPQHF | TGTGCCAGCAGCTTGGATCCGGATCAGCCCCAGCATTTT
. | TRBJ2-3 | . | TRBV5-1 | CASSFSGDRDTQYF | TGCGCCAGCAGCTTTTCGGGGGATCGAGATACGCAGTATTTT
. | TRBJ2-1 | . | TRBV5-1 | CASSLGRAYYTYNEQFF | TGCGCCAGCAGCTTGGGCAGGGCCTATTATACCTACAATGAGCAGTTCTTC
. | TRBJ2-5 | once | TRBV21-1 | CASSRRPGTMETQYF | TGTGCCAGCAGCAGAAGACCCGGAACGATGGAGACCCAGTACTTC
TRBD1 | TRBJ1-5 | few | TRBV5-6 | CASSFTGGGQPQHF | TGTGCCAGCAGCTTTACAGGGGGCGGACAGCCCCAGCATTTT
TRBD1 | TRBJ1-5 | . | TRBV6-5 | CASTTGVYSNQPQHF | TGTGCCAGCACTACAGGGGTATATAGCAATCAGCCCCAGCATTTT
. | TRBJ2-5 | . | TRBV2 | CASGEGGGSWTQYF | TGTGCCAGCGGTGAGGGGGGAGGGTCCTGGACCCAGTACTTC
. | TRBJ1-1 | . | TRBV11-2 | CASSQTGPLAFF | TGTGCCAGCAGCCAAACGGGACCTCTAGCTTTCTTT
TRBD2 | TRBJ2-2 | . | TRBV2 | CASMSSGNTGELFF | TGTGCCAGCATGTCTAGCGGAAACACCGGGGAGCTGTTTTTT
. | TRBJ1-2 | . | TRBV5-6 | CASSPGTYGYTF | TGTGCCAGCAGCCCAGGCACGTATGGCTACACCTTC
. | TRBJ1-2 | . | TRBV5-5 | CASSQSGGYGYTF | TGTGCCAGCAGCCAGAGTGGGGGCTATGGCTACACCTTC
. | TRBJ1-2 | . | TRBV6-6 | CASWGGYGGCCTF | TGTGCCAGCTGGGGGGGATATGGTGGTTGTTGCACCTTC